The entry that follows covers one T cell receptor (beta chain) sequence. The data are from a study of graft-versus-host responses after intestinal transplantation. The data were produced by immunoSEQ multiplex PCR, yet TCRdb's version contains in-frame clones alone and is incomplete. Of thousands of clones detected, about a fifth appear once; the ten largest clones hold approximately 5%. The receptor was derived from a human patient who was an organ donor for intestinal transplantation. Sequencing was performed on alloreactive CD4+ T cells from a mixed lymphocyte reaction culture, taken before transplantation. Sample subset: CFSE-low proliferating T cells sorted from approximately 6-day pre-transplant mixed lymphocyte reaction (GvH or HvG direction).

CDR3 DNA: TGTGCCAGCAGCTCACAGACAGGGAAGGCCTACGAGCAGTACTTC. It encodes CASSSQTGKAYEQYF. The chain is built from TRBV5-4 and TRBJ2-7; 7 positions match TRBD1. The CDR3 contains 15 residues. With V trimmed by 3 bases and J by 2 bases, 8 bases remained unmatched. Germline V gene data show CDR1 as SGHNT and CDR2 as YYREEE (reference sequence). The complete variable domain, with remaining parts taken from reference TRBV5-4 and TRBJ2-7, reads ETGVTQSPTHLIKTRGQQVTLRCSSQSGHNTVSWYQQALGQGPQFIFQYYREEENGRGNFPPRFSGLQFPNYSSELNVNALELDDSALYLCASSSQTGKAYEQYFGPGTRLTVT.